A selection of T cell receptor beta chains follows, all from one sample in a study of blood T cell repertoires in COVID-19. Produced via immunoSEQ multiplex PCR; TCRdb's table is partial and in-frame only. The sample carries about 230,000 clones, roughly 88% recorded once. The specimen sequenced was peripheral blood. These receptors came from a man between 35 and 55 years old with acute or convalescent COVID-19. The CDR3 runs from the conserved cysteine through the conserved F or W. D genes are given only for firm matches. Clone size is shown for a subset of rows, as once, few, many or a class of expanded clone.

J | D | V | size | CDR3 | DNA
TRBJ1-2 | NA | TRBV27 | NA | CASSLSRRNYGYTF | TGTGCCAGCAGTTTATCCCGCAGGAACTATGGCTACACCTTC
TRBJ2-7 | TRBD1 | TRBV25-1 | NA | CASDEGQGYEQYF | TGTGCCAGCGATGAGGGACAGGGCTACGAGCAGTACTTC
TRBJ1-5 | TRBD1 | TRBV7-2 | NA | CASSLSGGGGNQPQHF | TGTGCCAGCAGCTTGTCAGGGGGCGGTGGCAATCAGCCCCAGCATTTT
TRBJ2-1 | TRBD2 | TRBV27 | NA | CASSVLLAGFYNEQFF | TGTGCCAGCAGCGTTCTCCTAGCGGGATTCTACAATGAGCAGTTCTTC
TRBJ2-7 | TRBD1 | TRBV4-1 | few | CASSLGQGGEQYF | TGCGCCAGCAGCCTCGGACAGGGTGGCGAGCAGTACTTC
TRBJ1-5 | TRBD1 | TRBV15 | NA | CATSRSRDRGRFYSNQPQHF | TGTGCCACCAGCAGATCCCGGGACAGGGGGCGCTTTTATAGCAATCAGCCCCAGCATTTT
TRBJ1-1 | NA | TRBV5-8 | NA | CASSLAGDTEAFF | TGTGCCAGCAGCTTGGCCGGGGACACTGAAGCTTTCTTT
TRBJ2-3 | NA | TRBV4-3 | few | CASSRKLGSTLDTQYF | TGCGCCAGCAGCCGGAAACTAGGGTCGACATTAGATACGCAGTATTTT
TRBJ2-3 | TRBD1 | TRBV6-4 | NA | CASSDSFSTGYTTDTQYF | TGTGCCAGCAGTGACTCGTTCTCGACAGGGTATACCACAGATACGCAGTATTTT
TRBJ1-5 | NA | TRBV2 | NA | CASRGDIFNQPQHF | TGTGCCAGCAGGGGGGACATCTTCAATCAGCCCCAGCATTTT
TRBJ2-2 | TRBD1 | TRBV18 | NA | CASSPPGQASNTGELFF | TGTGCCAGCTCACCACCGGGACAGGCTTCGAACACCGGGGAGCTGTTTTTT
TRBJ1-5 | NA | TRBV19 | NA | CATLGDINSNQPQHF | TGTGCCACCTTGGGGGACATAAATAGCAATCAGCCCCAGCATTTT
TRBJ1-2 | NA | TRBV7-9 | NA | CASSLSASGFLYGYTF | TGTGCCAGCAGCTTATCCGCGAGCGGCTTCCTCTATGGCTACACCTTC
TRBJ1-5 | TRBD1 | TRBV28 | NA | CASSIRGEGRQPQHF | TGTGCCAGCTCAATCAGGGGGGAAGGACGTCAGCCCCAGCATTTT
TRBJ2-7 | TRBD1 | TRBV6-5 | NA | CASGQGRYEQYF | TGTGCCAGTGGACAGGGGCGGTACGAGCAGTACTTC
TRBJ1-6 | TRBD1 | TRBV6-5 | NA | CASSNRQGNNSPLHF | TGTGCCAGCAGTAACCGACAGGGAAATAATTCACCCCTCCACTTT
TRBJ1-1 | NA | TRBV29-1 | once | CSVVGFEGTEAFF | TGCAGCGTTGTAGGGTTTGAGGGAACTGAAGCTTTCTTT
TRBJ2-1 | TRBD1 | TRBV4-1 | many | CASSQGIEGAERSYNEQFF | TGCGCCAGCAGCCAAGGAATCGAGGGGGCGGAACGCTCCTACAATGAGCAGTTCTTC
TRBJ2-2 | TRBD1 | TRBV18 | NA | CASSPTGTDTGELFF | TGTGCCAGCTCACCAACCGGGACAGACACCGGGGAGCTGTTTTTT
TRBJ2-7 | TRBD2 | TRBV6-2/TRBV6-3 | NA | CASSYPRSGDAYEQYF | TGTGCCAGCAGTTACCCAAGAAGCGGGGACGCCTACGAGCAGTACTTC
TRBJ1-4 | NA | TRBV19 | NA | CASSRRGDEKLFF | TGTGCCAGTAGTAGAAGGGGCGACGAAAAACTGTTTTTT
TRBJ2-1 | TRBD2 | TRBV2 | NA | CASSEREYSEQFF | TGTGCCAGCAGTGAGCGGGAGTATAGTGAGCAGTTCTTC
TRBJ2-7 | TRBD1 | TRBV10-3 | NA | CAISAGGTGASEQYF | TGTGCCATCAGTGCGGGGGGGACAGGGGCTAGCGAGCAGTACTTC
TRBJ2-5 | NA | TRBV11-2 | NA | CASSLNLGGRNRKETQYF | TGTGCCAGCAGCTTAAATTTGGGGGGACGAAACCGAAAAGAGACCCAGTACTTC
TRBJ1-2 | NA | TRBV6-5 | NA | CASSYSSPLYGYTF | TGTGCCAGCAGTTACTCGTCTCCTTTATATGGCTACACCTTC
TRBJ2-1 | TRBD2 | TRBV5-4 | NA | CASSFPSGRANEQFF | TGTGCCAGCAGCTTTCCTAGCGGGAGGGCCAATGAGCAGTTCTTC
TRBJ2-2 | TRBD2 | TRBV6-6 | NA | CASNRSGRPGELFF | TGTGCCAGCAATCGTAGCGGGAGACCCGGGGAGCTGTTTTTT
TRBJ1-3 | TRBD1 | TRBV5-1 | NA | CASSLDTGGSSGNTIYF | TGCGCCAGCAGCTTGGATACAGGGGGAAGCTCTGGAAACACCATATATTTT
TRBJ2-1 | TRBD2 | TRBV24-1 | NA | CATSQAGGVGEQFF | TGTGCCACCAGCCAAGCGGGGGGGGTCGGTGAGCAGTTCTTC
TRBJ2-7 | TRBD2 | TRBV7-2 | NA | CASSFRTSGYEQYF | TGTGCCAGCAGCTTTCGGACTAGCGGGTACGAGCAGTACTTC
TRBJ1-1 | NA | TRBV2 | NA | CASSDRILRGSGTEAFF | TGTGCCAGCAGTGACCGAATCCTCAGGGGTAGTGGCACTGAAGCTTTCTTT
TRBJ1-3 | NA | TRBV3-1/TRBV3-2 | NA | CASSQVPSSGNTIYF | TGTGCCAGCAGCCAAGTGCCCAGCTCTGGAAACACCATATATTTT
TRBJ2-5 | TRBD1 | TRBV3-1/TRBV3-2 | NA | CASSHPTGRETQYF | TGTGCCAGCAGCCACCCGACAGGGCGAGAGACCCAGTACTTC
TRBJ1-2 | NA | TRBV29-1 | few | CSVEDLGHYYGYTF | TGCAGCGTTGAAGATCTGGGCCATTACTATGGCTACACCTTC
TRBJ2-3 | TRBD2 | TRBV25-1 | NA | CASQRAGVSGDTQYF | TGTGCCAGCCAAAGAGCGGGAGTGTCGGGGGACACGCAGTATTTT
TRBJ1-1 | TRBD1 | TRBV6-6 | NA | CASSQRQGTNTEAFF | TGTGCCAGCAGTCAGCGACAGGGAACGAACACTGAAGCTTTCTTT
TRBJ2-3 | TRBD1 | TRBV7-9 | few | CASSLGAGGGDTQYF | TGTGCCAGCAGCTTAGGGGCAGGGGGCGGCGATACGCAGTATTTT
TRBJ2-1 | TRBD1 | TRBV19 | NA | CASRGQPYNEQFF | TGTGCCAGTCGGGGACAGCCCTACAATGAGCAGTTCTTC
TRBJ1-2 | TRBD1 | TRBV5-1 | NA | CASSSGTGWDYGYTF | TGCGCCAGCAGCTCTGGGACAGGATGGGACTATGGCTACACCTTC
TRBJ2-1 | NA | TRBV7-9 | NA | CASSLVGYEQFF | TGTGCCAGCAGCTTAGTTGGCTATGAGCAGTTCTTC
TRBJ2-2 | TRBD1 | TRBV4-1 | NA | CASTQEIGQVGNGELFF | TGCGCCAGCACCCAAGAAATAGGACAGGTGGGAAACGGGGAGCTGTTTTTT
TRBJ2-1 | NA | TRBV6-5 | NA | CASSYSSISYNEQFF | TGTGCCAGCAGTTACTCGAGCATCTCCTACAATGAGCAGTTCTTC
TRBJ2-3 | TRBD2 | TRBV6-2/TRBV6-3 | few | CASSYSSGRDTQYF | TGTGCCAGCAGTTACTCGAGCGGGAGGGATACGCAGTATTTT
TRBJ2-1 | NA | TRBV5-5 | NA | CASSFKLAGQFF | TGTGCCAGCAGCTTTAAGTTAGCCGGGCAGTTCTTC
TRBJ2-7 | TRBD1 | TRBV27 | NA | CASSLSVAGGDYEQYF | TGTGCCAGCAGTTTATCGGTGGCAGGGGGAGACTACGAGCAGTACTTC
TRBJ2-1 | NA | TRBV2 | NA | CASRSLNEQFF | TGTGCCAGCCGTTCCCTTAATGAGCAGTTCTTC
TRBJ2-7 | NA | TRBV5-1 | NA | CASSLVRGYEQYF | TGCGCCAGCAGCTTGGTACGCGGATACGAGCAGTACTTC
TRBJ2-1 | NA | TRBV4-1 | NA | CASSGGGPYNEQFF | TGCGCCAGCAGCGGCGGCGGGCCGTACAATGAGCAGTTCTTC
TRBJ2-6 | NA | TRBV27 | NA | CASSFSLGQGANVLTF | TGTGCCAGCAGTTTCTCACTGGGGCAAGGGGCCAACGTCCTGACTTTC
TRBJ1-6 | NA | TRBV2 | NA | CASRGAINSPLHF | TGTGCCAGCAGGGGGGCCATTAATTCACCCCTCCACTTT
TRBJ1-1 | NA | TRBV6-5 | NA | CALGVNTEAFF | TGTGCCTTAGGGGTGAACACTGAAGCTTTCTTT
TRBJ2-3 | NA | TRBV3-1/TRBV3-2 | NA | CASSHSLGTDTQYF | TGTGCCAGCAGCCATTCACTAGGGACAGATACGCAGTATTTT
TRBJ2-3 | NA | TRBV11-2 | NA | CASSPQLSDTQYF | TGTGCCAGCAGCCCACAGTTGTCAGATACGCAGTATTTT
TRBJ1-5 | NA | TRBV3-1/TRBV3-2 | NA | CASSQAGFNQPQHF | TGTGCCAGCAGCCAAGCAGGGTTCAATCAGCCCCAGCATTTT
TRBJ2-3 | TRBD2 | TRBV7-9 | NA | CASSLEDWGTSGKVDTQYF | TGTGCCAGCAGCTTAGAAGATTGGGGGACTAGCGGGAAAGTAGATACGCAGTATTTT